This T cell receptor beta chain emerged from a study of cytomegalovirus exposure and HLA in healthy donors. Study-level background: Membership in the Caucasian-associated ancestry cluster was found for 75% to 90% of nearly 400 genotyped donors.

Points from the study as a whole: Despite most TCR sequences being rare, some public TCRs occurred in many donors. Presence/absence results assume similar sequencing depth per donor, which may not hold.

A note on this clone: The antigen remains undetermined.

This CDR3 spans 17 amino acids. Unmatched junction bases numbered 4, after V lost 3 bases and J lost 1 base. Looked up from germline, CDR1 is LNHDA and CDR2 is SQIVND (reference sequence). The primer mix had 60 Vbeta and 13 Jbeta primers. The authors' processing: Later work found approximately 80 million unique TCR beta chains, with roughly 11 million shared. Data came from immunoSEQ multiplex PCR; TCRdb stores just in-frame clones and leaves some out. That table supplies the V and J calls and clone size; D and trimming were determined from the DNA. The sample has about 120,000 clones, roughly 82% seen once.

The sample comprised PBMCs. The gene calls are TRBV19 and TRBJ2-2; 11 nucleotides match TRBD1. This receptor was obtained from a man aged 18 to 35 in good health and CMV-seropositive. For the CDR3, the DNA is TGTGCCAGTAGTATTTGGACAGGGGGCAAGAACACCGGGGAGCTGTTTTTT. This translates into CASSIWTGGKNTGELFF.